These 7 T cell receptor beta chains were sequenced from one sample in a study of blood T cell repertoires in COVID-19. Produced via immunoSEQ multiplex PCR; TCRdb's table is partial and in-frame only. The sample records 87,000 or so clones, approximately 86% being singletons. Source material: peripheral blood. The receptors were gathered from a woman older than 75 in a cohort sampled during active or convalescent COVID-19.

This clone was counted many times. The same CDR3 also results from other DNA sequences found in this sample. V usage is TRBV5-1 and J usage is TRBJ2-1; the match to TRBD2 covers 14 bases. The CDR3 consists of 17 residues. Trimming took 3 bases from V and 4 from J; bases not matched to a gene: 6. Germline values: CDR1 SGHRS, CDR2 YFSETQ. The CDR3 is CASSYTGLAGVYNEQFF. DNA for the CDR3: TGCGCCAGCAGCTATACGGGACTAGCGGGGGTATACAATGAGCAGTTCTTC.

The rearrangement joins TRBV24-1 to TRBJ2-1, with D tentatively TRBD2 (6 bases). In germline, CDR1 is KGHDR, CDR2 SFDVKD. Trimming removed 3 bases from V and 0 bases from J, with 20 bases in between. The CDR3 contains 19 residues. DNA for the CDR3: TGTGCCACCAGTGATCCGCCGGGACTGGGGGTCTCCTCCTACAATGAGCAGTTCTTC. This sequence encodes CATSDPPGLGVSSYNEQFF.

V is TRBV28 and J is TRBJ1-4; TRBD1 matches at 8 bases. The CDR3 loop spans 12 amino acids. The V and J ends lost 8 bases and 8 bases, in that order; junction bases with no gene match: 4. Germline CDR1 MDHEN, CDR2 SYDVKM. The CDR3 nucleotides are TGTGCCAGCGACAGGGGCCGGGAAAAACTGTTTTTT. This sequence encodes CASDRGREKLFF. The whole variable domain, remainder taken from reference TRBV28 and TRBJ1-4, is DVKVTQSSRYLVKRTGEKVFLECVQDMDHENMFWYRQDPGLGLRLIYFSYDVKMKEKGDIPEGYSVSREKKERFSLILESASTNQTSMYLCASDRGREKLFFGSGTQLSVL.

The chain couples TRBV6-2 or TRBV6-3 to TRBJ1-6, with no clear D. Germline V gene data show CDR1 as MNHEY and CDR2 as SVGEGT. The V and J ends lost 2 bases and 1 base respectively, with 3 bases between them. The CDR3 is made up of 14 amino acids. CDR3 region: CASSYTSYNSPLHF. Here the CDR3 DNA reads TGTGCCAGCAGTTACACTTCCTATAATTCACCCCTCCACTTT.

The chain links TRBV12-3 or TRBV12-4 to TRBJ2-4, with D maybe TRBD1 (6 bases). The germline V and J ends were trimmed by 7 bases and 6 bases, with 13 bases remaining between them. The CDR3 contains 13 residues. CDR3 DNA sequence: TGTGCCAGCACCCAGCGAGGGGGAAACATTCAGTACTTC. It is translated as CASTQRGGNIQYF.

V gene TRBV7-9 combines with J gene TRBJ1-5, with a weak D call TRBD1 (5 bases). CDR1 is SEHNR, CDR2 FQNEAQ, per germline (reference sequence). V shed 5 bases and J shed 6 bases, with 17 bases lying between them. The CDR3 runs to 15 residues. The CDR3 protein is CASSPGRQGGQPQHF. The CDR3 nucleotides read TGTGCCAGCAGCCCCGGTCGCCAGGGAGGTCAGCCCCAGCATTTT.

CDR3 DNA: TGTGCCAGCAGACGATTGGTGGGGGCTCTAGCCAAAAACATTCAGTACTTC. Residues: CASRRLVGALAKNIQYF. The chain links TRBV6-6 to TRBJ2-4; D perhaps matches TRBD1 (6 bases). The CDR3 is 17 residues long. In germline, CDR1 is MNHNY, CDR2 SVGAGI (reference sequence). Trimming shortened V by 6 bases and J by 0 bases, and 18 bases separated the two germline ends.